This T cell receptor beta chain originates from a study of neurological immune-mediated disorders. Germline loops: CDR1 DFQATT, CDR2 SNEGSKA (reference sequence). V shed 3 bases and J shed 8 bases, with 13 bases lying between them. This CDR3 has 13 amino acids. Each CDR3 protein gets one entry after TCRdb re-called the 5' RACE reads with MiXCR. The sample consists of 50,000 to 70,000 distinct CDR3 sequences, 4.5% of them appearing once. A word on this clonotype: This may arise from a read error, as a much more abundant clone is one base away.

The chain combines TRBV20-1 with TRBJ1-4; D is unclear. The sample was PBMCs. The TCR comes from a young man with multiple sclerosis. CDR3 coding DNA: TGCAGTGCTAGGGGAAGCATAAGGGAAAAACTGTTTTTT. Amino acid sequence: CSARGSIREKLFF.